Listed here are 13 T cell receptor beta chains from one sample, sequenced in a study of control samples from healthy donors and cancer patients. Profiling relied on immunoSEQ multiplex PCR, and the TCRdb table lists in-frame clones only, not all of them. The sample has roughly 88,000 clones; approximately 95% are singletons. The sequenced sample was blood. These receptors all stem from a man aged 18 to 30 in good health.

This clone appeared a few times. The V call is TRBV10-1, the J call TRBJ1-1, with D uncertain. V gave up 0 bases and J gave up 4 bases, with 6 bases separating them. CDR1 is WNHNN and CDR2 is SYGVQD in the germline V gene (reference sequence). The length of the CDR3 is 13 residues. CDR3 nucleotides: TGCGCCAGCAGTGAGTCCTACGGCACTGAAGCTTTCTTT. It specifies CASSESYGTEAFF.

The V gene is TRBV5-8, the J gene TRBJ1-3; the D is unclear. The ends were cut back, 0 bases at V and 0 bases at J, with 4 bases in the middle. This CDR3 spans 14 amino acids. Germline values: CDR1 SGHTS, CDR2 YDEGEE. The CDR3 sequence: CASSLVVSGNTIYF. The CDR3 region has the DNA TGTGCCAGCAGCTTGGTGGTCTCTGGAAACACCATATATTTT. The whole variable domain, filled in from reference TRBV5-8 and TRBJ1-3, reads EAGVTQSPTHLIKTRGQQATLRCSPISGHTSVYWYQQALGLGLQFLLWYDEGEERNRGNFPPRFSGRQFPNYSSELNVNALELEDSALYLCASSLVVSGNTIYFGEGSWLTVV.

The chain couples TRBV5-1 to TRBJ1-2; D gene ambiguous. CDR3 length equals 14 residues. Germline-derived CDR1 and CDR2 are SGHRS and YFSETQ. With 2 bases removed from V and 0 bases from J, the gap between germline ends came to 8 bases. The CDR3 loop reads CASSFESANYGYTF. The CDR3 bases are TGCGCCAGCAGCTTTGAATCAGCTAACTATGGCTACACCTTC.

J is TRBJ1-1 and V is TRBV18; D remains ambiguous. The V gene's germline CDR1 is KGHSH and CDR2 LQKENI. This CDR3 spans 16 amino acids. Between the trimmed V and J ends, which lost 1 base and 1 base, there was a span of 13 bases. CDR3 sequence: CASSPLVRDKNTEAFF. CDR3 sequence (DNA): TGTGCCAGCTCACCACTAGTACGTGACAAGAACACTGAAGCTTTCTTT.

The J gene is TRBJ2-7, the V gene TRBV3-1 (or the pseudogene TRBV3-2), with 9 bases identical to TRBD2. The germline gives CDR1 LGHDT, CDR2 YNNKEL (reference sequence). The CDR3 runs 13 residues. After removal of 4 bases from V and 4 bases from J, the junction contained 2 bases not matched to a gene. The CDR3 sequence: CASSRLAEYEQYF. In DNA, the CDR3 is TGTGCCAGCAGCCGACTAGCGGAATACGAGCAGTACTTC.

The CDR3 coding sequence is TGTGCCTGGAGTGTACGTGCGGAGGCCCCAGCTTTCTTT. Its protein product is CAWSVRAEAPAFF. This chain links TRBV30 with TRBJ1-1; no reliable D call. Germline V gene sequence: CDR1 GTSNPN, CDR2 SVGIG (reference sequence). This CDR3 comprises 13 residues. Trimming removed 0 bases from V and 10 bases from J, with 15 bases in between.

The chain recombines TRBV7-2 with TRBJ2-7, with D possibly matching TRBD2 (7 bases). Trimming shortened V by 5 bases and J by 2 bases, and 19 bases separated the two germline ends. Per germline, CDR1 SGHTA and CDR2 FQGNSA. The CDR3 length is 16 residues. CDR3 region: CASSLTPRGAPYEQYF. For the CDR3, the DNA is TGTGCCAGCAGCCTAACCCCTCGGGGGGCCCCCTACGAGCAGTACTTC.

This clone was recorded only once. This chain links TRBV27 with TRBJ1-6; possibly TRBD1 for D (5 bases). Deletions cut 5 bases from V and 10 bases from J, with 18 bases between. The germline V gene has CDR1 MNHEY and CDR2 SMNVEV (reference sequence). The CDR3 is 15 amino acids. Written as DNA, the CDR3 is TGTGCCAGCAGTACGGAGGGGTCTTTAGGATCACCCCTCCACTTT. Amino acid sequence: CASSTEGSLGSPLHF.

The V gene is TRBV3-1 (or the pseudogene TRBV3-2), the J gene TRBJ2-2, with unresolved D. CDR1 LGHDT and CDR2 YNNKEL come from the germline V gene (reference sequence). There are 12 residues in the CDR3. Trimming stripped 0 bases from V and 6 bases from J, with 2 bases between. CDR3 in DNA: TGTGCCAGCAGCCAAGATTCCGGGGAGCTGTTTTTT. Its protein product is CASSQDSGELFF.

The rearrangement joins TRBV7-2 to TRBJ2-3, with TRBD2 matching over 8 bases. The CDR3 loop spans 17 amino acids. V lost 2 bases to trimming and J lost 2 bases; unmatched junction nucleotides: 9. Germline lookup yields CDR1 SGHTA and CDR2 FQGNSA. The CDR3 DNA is TGTGCCAGCAGCTTACGGGGCGGGGGGCACCACACAGATACGCAGTATTTT. This translates into CASSLRGGGHHTDTQYF.

The V and J genes are TRBV5-1 and TRBJ1-1; D not resolved. CDR1 SGHRS and CDR2 YFSETQ come from the germline V gene. This CDR3 region has 15 residues. V lost 3 bases and J 2 bases, leaving 14 bases between the germline ends. The CDR3 spells CASSYWTVSNTEAFF. For the CDR3, the DNA is TGCGCCAGCAGCTACTGGACCGTATCCAACACTGAAGCTTTCTTT.

V is TRBV2 and J is TRBJ1-1; D ambiguous. The germline V gene encodes CDR1 SNHLY and CDR2 FYNNEI. V lost 8 bases and J 11 bases, leaving 12 bases between the germline ends. The CDR3 is 10 amino acids. Here the CDR3 reads CASLAQRAFF. Here the CDR3 DNA reads TGTGCCAGCTTAGCTCAGAGGGCTTTCTTT.

This clone was seen more than once but under ten times. For the CDR3, the DNA is TGTGCCAGCAGCTTACTCGGCAGCACAGATACGCAGTATTTT. This codes for CASSLLGSTDTQYF. The V call is TRBV7-3, the J call TRBJ2-3, with D unresolved. Germline lookup yields CDR1 SGHTA and CDR2 FQGTGA. V was trimmed by 2 bases and J by 0 bases, leaving 6 bases between them. The CDR3 is 14 residues long.